This T cell receptor beta chain emerged from a study of shared clonotypes between healthy human individuals. Study-level results: Among a handful of donors, roughly 5.4% of naive CD4 clonotypes were found in common. Compared with clonotypes that all four donors shared, non-shared clonotypes had lower generation probabilities.

Genomic DNA of every subset was divided equally among multiple immunoSEQ plates. It was 200 to 250 ng DNA, approximately 30,000 T cell genomes, that sorted-subset replicate PCRs used. Assay used: immunoSEQ multiplex PCR; TCRdb lists only in-frame clones, some missing. The sample holds about 2.4 million clones, 90% to 95% seen once. This clone was observed a single time. Its antigen is currently unknown. Trimming stripped 5 bases from V and 6 bases from J, with 17 bases between. The CDR3 contains 15 residues. Germline V CDR1 and CDR2: MNHEY, SVGAGI. Sequencing was done on a sample of naive CD4+ T cells from PBMCs. Sample subset: CD45RA+ positively selected. The rearrangement uses TRBV6-5 and TRBJ1-5; D gene ambiguous. The TCR comes from a man aged 18 to 30 in good health. Some clones in this sample may be carry-over from other donors' samples. CDR3 protein: CASSVASTRGQPQHF. CDR3 bases: TGTGCCAGCAGTGTGGCATCGACCCGCGGTCAGCCCCAGCATTTT.